The TCR beta chain described here comes from a study of CD8+CD57+ T cells in acquired aplastic anemia (dated by TCRdb to the late 2010s). For the study in its entirety: Extracted DNA from sorted CD4+ and CD8+ cells averaged around 3.2 ug, ranging from about 0.18 to 27.4 ug. An average of approximately 9.8 million reads for CD4+ cells and under 13 million reads for CD8+ cells was obtained from healthy donor samples. Broad study findings and their caveats: No significant difference in CD8+ Simpson's diversity was found between patients and healthy controls (P=0.060). About 29 CD8+ CDR3 sequences were found to be shared between patients and controls, but these sequences appeared to be highly expressed in patients and within the immunodominant clones of the patients.

Genomic DNA served as template for TCR beta VDJ combination and CDR3 sequence profiling. An Illumina HiSeq 2000 was used for TCR repertoire sequencing. In the authors' own workflow: Repertoires were assessed using TRBV/TRBJ rearrangement plots, CDR3 size and DJ length profiles, and Simpson's diversity index. The immunodominant clone was defined as the most abundant DNA sequence in deep sequencing data. CDR3 amino acid sequences were screened for sharing across subjects and compared with published repertoires and the VDJdb database. TCRdb handled the public reads itself, with Q25 trimming in fastp and clone calling in MiXCR, and kept productive beta chains. Rows are combined by CDR3 protein, so each entry shows the most common genes and DNA. These V and J calls derive from TCRdb rather than the authors' analysis. Across this sample there are 150,000 to 200,000 distinct CDR3 sequences, with around half seen only once. Together, the top ten hold approximately 2.9% of the sample.

V was cut back by 5 bases and J by 0 bases, leaving a gap of 10 bases between them. The germline V gene gives CDR1 as SNHLY and CDR2 as FYNNEI. From the cysteine up to the phenylalanine, the CDR3 has a length of 15 residues. The kept DNA is CDR3 alone, 45 bases in frame from the first base. The study deep-sequenced TCR repertoires of sorted CD4+ and CD8+ blood T cells from severe aplastic anemia patients and healthy subjects. Ficoll-Paque density gradient centrifugation was used to isolate peripheral blood mononuclear cells. Before DNA was extracted, CD4+ and CD8+ T cells were sorted using either FACS or magnetic beads. Notes on this clonotype: Its antigen is not yet known. One base away there is no much larger clone; base qualities are not given.

This clonotype originated in a human donor in good health. Sequenced: sorted CD4+, CD8+, or CD8+CD57+ T cells (not recorded which) from PBMCs. The chain was built from TRBV2 and TRBJ2-2; D gene: possibly TRBD1, on 6 matching bases. The CDR3 region: CASSPGTTNTGELFF. The bases read TGTGCCAGCAGTCCCGGGACAACGAACACCGGGGAGCTGTTTTTT.